This T cell receptor beta chain was captured in a study of blood T cell repertoires in COVID-19. The wider study: COVID-19 samples, acute and convalescent, were from the United States, Italy and Spain. The analysed material was cDNA or gDNA that came from T cells, B-cell-depleted T cells, or PBMCs.

This CDR3 spans 14 amino acids. Germline CDR1 is LNHDA and CDR2 is SQIVND (reference sequence). The V gene end was trimmed by 5 bases and the J gene end by 6 bases; junction bases not matched to a gene: 9. Authors' analysis steps: Reference gene primer amplification yielded estimated nucleated cell counts. The assay was immunoSEQ multiplex PCR, and TCRdb's table has in-frame clones only and misses some. The V and J calls and clone size come from that table; D and trimming were worked out from the DNA. Altogether roughly 200,000 clones are present, about nine tenths being singletons, with the ten largest covering about 1.7%.

Specimen: peripheral blood. The chain joins TRBV19 to TRBJ2-7, with 8 bases fitting TRBD1. The TCR originated in a man in his late teens or twenties with active or convalescent COVID-19. This chain's CDR3 is CASSARDRPVEQYF. CDR3 DNA sequence: TGTGCCAGTAGTGCCAGGGACAGGCCAGTCGAGCAGTACTTC.